This TCR beta chain is drawn from a study of kidney transplant recipient with SARS-CoV-2 infection. Germline CDR1 and CDR2: SNHLY and FYNNEI. This CDR3 comprises 14 residues. V lost 7 bases to trimming and J lost 1 base, with 11 bases between them. TCRdb redid the calling of the reads with MiXCR, one entry per CDR3 protein. This sample has approximately 250,000 distinct CDR3 sequences, with less than 35% found just once. This clonotype appeared many times. The input for sequencing was a blood sample, taken at baseline and around day 120 from a kidney transplant recipient. This clonotype originated in a male patient aged 25-45 years who had COVID-19 and was a kidney transplant recipient. Some T cells may originate from the graft donor. The chain combines TRBV2 with TRBJ1-5, with D perhaps TRBD1 (6 bases). CDR3 DNA: TGTGCCAGCACAGGGGTATCGAGCAATCAGCCCCAGCATTTT. Its protein product is CASTGVSSNQPQHF.